These T cell receptor beta chains were read from a single sample in a study of T cell repertoires in cytomegalovirus infection. TCRdb independently ran MiXCR on the reads; one entry per CDR3 protein. The sample contains approximately 910,000 distinct CDR3 sequences, around 29% of which appear only once. Their antigen targets remain unknown. Material: cultured CD8+ T cells from PBMCs, obtained from culture after CMV antigen stimulation. Receptors originate from a human donor in good health (CMV status not recorded). Some clones in this sample may be carry-over from other donors' samples. Each CDR3 is given with its conserved first and last residue. The size entry is marked missing in some rows and otherwise reads once, few, many or a size class.

v_call,clone_size,j_call,cdr3_aa
TRBV4-1,NA,TRBJ1-1,CASSQDWGALGTEAFF
TRBV10-3,few,TRBJ2-1,CAIHDLAGGVNEQFF
TRBV6-5,few,TRBJ1-2,CASSYSVGNEDYGYTF
TRBV18,many,TRBJ2-7,CASSPPTSPPYEQYF
TRBV14,few,TRBJ2-2,CASSQVWGTGELFF
TRBV4-1,NA,TRBJ2-1,CASSRRTDYNEQFF
TRBV11-3,NA,TRBJ2-2,CASSLDLEGNGELFF
TRBV14,NA,TRBJ1-1,CASSHVQGLAEAFF
TRBV7-9,few,TRBJ1-4,CASSGDPGDPNEKLFF
TRBV7-4,NA,TRBJ2-3,CASSSPRVSSTDTQYF
TRBV6-2/TRBV6-3,NA,TRBJ1-1,CASSLLGTGNGRSTEAFF
TRBV7-9,many,TRBJ1-4,CASSLAMDSNEKLFF
TRBV6-6,NA,TRBJ2-5,CASRGAGGQETQYF
TRBV29-1,NA,TRBJ2-3,CSDGTSSTDTQYF
TRBV5-1,NA,TRBJ2-3,CASSLDGVGTDTQYF
TRBV2,few,TRBJ2-5,CASTVRVKGETQYF
TRBV6-5,many,TRBJ1-1,CASSYSYPNTEAFF
TRBV7-9,NA,TRBJ2-1,CASSLKDFGGNEQFF
TRBV12-3/TRBV12-4,NA,TRBJ2-3,CASTPPGGVSDTQYF
TRBV4-2,NA,TRBJ1-6,CASSQDSFEGSLHF
TRBV27,few,TRBJ1-1,CASSFFAPPRGTEAFF
TRBV28,NA,TRBJ2-3,CASSFPGTGRLDTQYF
TRBV13,few,TRBJ2-5,CASSLGDKETQYF
TRBV7-9,NA,TRBJ1-4,CASSPARNEKLFF
TRBV4-1,few,TRBJ1-5,CASSPTTGTQPQHF
TRBV13,NA,TRBJ2-5,CASSSIQETQYF
TRBV27,few,TRBJ2-1,CASTNSGTGLNEQFF
TRBV14,few,TRBJ2-2,CASSLVQPTTGELFF
TRBV4-1,few,TRBJ1-1,CASSNGRNTEAFF
TRBV27,few,TRBJ2-3,CASSLLVGGGTDTQYF
TRBV20-1,NA,TRBJ2-3,CSAGGWGIRYTDTQYF
TRBV20-1,NA,TRBJ2-7,CSASIGHVSYEQYF
TRBV18,NA,TRBJ2-2,CASSPSVSSTGELFF
TRBV6-6,NA,TRBJ1-1,CASSGQGMWSEAFF
TRBV7-9,NA,TRBJ2-7,CASSRPRGDVEQYF
TRBV6-2/TRBV6-3,NA,TRBJ1-1,CASTLRRANTEAFF
TRBV7-9,NA,TRBJ2-1,CASTGRGGPEQFF
TRBV7-9,few,TRBJ2-2,CASSLGPQTNTGELFF
TRBV7-9,few,TRBJ2-1,CASSLISSSGDSSYNEQFF
TRBV10-3,NA,TRBJ2-5,CAISETIFGTGKERWETQYF
TRBV13,NA,TRBJ1-1,CASSFLGAGSTEAFF
TRBV6-6,NA,TRBJ2-2,CASSATASGELFF
TRBV7-9,few,TRBJ2-7,CASSPINSYEQYF
TRBV7-9,NA,TRBJ1-5,CASSLTTRGGDQPQHF
TRBV11-2,NA,TRBJ2-1,CASSLSIMVSRNNEQFF
TRBV10-3,NA,TRBJ2-7,CAIPGTVSYEQYF
TRBV29-1,few,TRBJ1-1,CSVAGLGQRNTEAFF
TRBV7-6,NA,TRBJ1-1,CASSPRTGPTTEAFF